This T cell receptor beta chain originates from a study of T cell responses to AZD1222 COVID-19 vaccine. The CDR3 covers 14 residues. Looked up from germline, CDR1 is MDHEN and CDR2 is SYDVKM. Trimming removed 3 bases at V and 5 bases at J, with 13 bases between. Clones were sequenced by immunoSEQ multiplex PCR, and TCRdb holds only the in-frame ones, with some missing. The data hold fewer than 120,000 clones, with about 85% observed a single time. This chain uses TRBV28 with TRBJ1-1; D perhaps matches TRBD1 (5 bases). This specimen consisted of peripheral blood, obtained on day 0 of AZD1222 vaccination. This TCR derives from an adult in good health. The CDR3 DNA reads TGTGCCAGCAGTTTGGGCAGGGAAGGGACTGAAGCTTTCTTT. It specifies CASSLGREGTEAFF.